This TCR beta chain was obtained from a study of graft-versus-host responses after intestinal transplantation. Looked up from germline, CDR1 is SGHRS and CDR2 is YFSETQ. The CDR3 spans 15 residues. The V and J ends lost 2 bases and 1 base respectively, with 12 bases between them. Only in-frame clones appear in the TCRdb table, and some are missing; sequencing was by immunoSEQ multiplex PCR. This sample has 13,000 to 15,000 clones, with almost 30% found just once. Notes on the study in general: Association was observed between peak circulating GvH clone levels and early post-transplant HvG declines. The presence of high graft-versus-host to host-versus-graft clonal ratios in allografts characterized patients with graft-donor T cell macrochimerism.

The culture paired some 200,000 irradiated violet-dye-labeled stimulators with some 200,000 CFSE-labeled responders. The input for sequencing was alloreactive CD4+ T cells from a mixed lymphocyte reaction culture, taken before intestinal transplant. Subset in this sample: CFSE-low proliferating T cells sorted from approximately 6-day pre-transplant mixed lymphocyte reaction (GvH or HvG direction). V is TRBV5-1 and J is TRBJ1-2; D unresolved. This receptor was identified in a human patient who received an intestinal transplant. The CDR3 nucleotides read TGCGCCAGCAGCTTTTTCCCCCTTGGTAACTATGGCTACACCTTC. Its translation: CASSFFPLGNYGYTF. Full variable domain (rest looked up from reference TRBV5-1 and TRBJ1-2): KAGVTQTPRYLIKTRGQQVTLSCSPISGHRSVSWYQQTPGQGLQFLFEYFSETQRNKGNFPGRFSGRQFSNSRSEMNVSTLELGDSALYLCASSFFPLGNYGYTFGSGTRLTVV.